The 20 T cell receptor beta chains reported below all come from one sample, sequenced in a study of control samples from healthy donors and cancer patients. Generated by immunoSEQ multiplex PCR, the TCRdb table keeps only in-frame clones and is missing some. Of more than 95,000 clones detected, around 92% appear once; the ten largest clones hold over 0.5%. Sequencing used PBMCs. The origin of the receptors is an elderly man with head and neck cancer.

The gene calls are TRBV6-5 and TRBJ2-5; the D gene could be TRBD1 or TRBD2 (5 bases each). Trimming took 7 bases from V and 7 from J, leaving 16 bases between them. Germline CDR1 and CDR2: MNHEY and SVGAGI. The length of the CDR3 is 13 residues. CDR3 loop: CASKPPGQGTQYF. The CDR3, as DNA: TGTGCCAGCAAGCCCCCGGGGCAGGGGACCCAGTACTTC.

There are a few counts of this clone. This chain joins TRBV24-1 and TRBJ1-5; no clear D gene. Trimming took 9 bases from V and 6 from J, leaving 11 bases between them. Per germline, CDR1 KGHDR and CDR2 SFDVKD. This CDR3 spans 12 amino acids. CDR3 protein: CATLKYGQPQHF. The DNA for the CDR3 is TGTGCCACCCTTAAGTACGGTCAGCCCCAGCATTTT.

The chain employs TRBV4-3 and TRBJ1-4, with TRBD1 matching 7 bases. This CDR3 has 14 residues. J gave up 8 bases and V 4 bases, and 7 bases lay outside the gene matches. The germline CDR1 and CDR2 sequences are LGHNA and YSLEER. The CDR3 DNA sequence: TGCGCCAGCAGCCCGGGACAGCGGAAGGAAAAACTGTTTTTT. Translation: CASSPGQRKEKLFF.

The chain employs TRBV27 and TRBJ1-1; tentative D call: TRBD1 (5 bases). The CDR3 sequence is 14 residues long. Germline CDR1 and CDR2: MNHEY and SMNVEV (reference sequence). V shed 4 bases and J shed 5 bases, with 14 bases lying between them. The CDR3 sequence: CASSSRGLGTEAFF. CDR3 nucleotide sequence: TGTGCCAGCAGTTCCCGGGGCCTTGGGACTGAAGCTTTCTTT.

This clone appeared a few times. This chain joins TRBV5-1 and TRBJ1-1, with 7 bases aligning to TRBD1. Germline V CDR1 and CDR2: SGHRS, YFSETQ. Trimming removed 1 base from V and 5 bases from J; junction bases left unmatched: 8. The CDR3 sequence is 15 residues long. DNA for the CDR3: TGCGCCAGCAGCTTGAGAGGGGGCGGTGGTACTGAAGCTTTCTTT. It codes for CASSLRGGGGTEAFF.

This rearrangement joins TRBV5-1 to TRBJ1-2, with a possible D match to TRBD1 (5 bases). V was cut by 2 bases and J by 2 bases, with 19 bases left in between. CDR3 length: 17 residues. Germline V gene data show CDR1 as SGHRS and CDR2 as YFSETQ. DNA of the CDR3: TGCGCCAGCAGCTTTACGACAGAACGAAACCGCAACTATGGCTACACCTTC. It codes for CASSFTTERNRNYGYTF.

As concerns this clone: A read error may produce the germline difference seen at one junction end. The chain has TRBV3-1 (or the pseudogene TRBV3-2) and TRBJ1-4; weak D call: TRBD1 (5 bases). The CDR3 runs 12 residues. The germline gives CDR1 LGHDT, CDR2 YNNKEL (reference sequence). In DNA form, the CDR3 reads TGTGCCAGCAGCCAAGGGTCCGGACAAGCGCTTTTT. Its protein product is CASSQGSGQALF.

With respect to this clone: At one boundary the junction diverges from the germline segment, which might be a read error. The V and J genes are TRBV7-9 and TRBJ2-1; D is possibly TRBD2 (6 bases). The CDR3 runs 12 residues. Germline CDR1 is SEHNR and CDR2 is FQNEAQ (reference sequence). The CDR3 reads CASSLAIHEQFF. The CDR3 DNA reads TGTGCCAGCAGCCTAGCGATCCATGAGCAGTTCTTC.

V is TRBV7-9 and J is TRBJ2-3; 8 bases are shared with TRBD2. Trimming removed 5 bases from V and 0 bases from J; junction bases left unmatched: 10. Germline values: CDR1 SEHNR, CDR2 FQNEAQ (reference sequence). The CDR3 has 17 residues. The CDR3 sequence is CASSLPGGRDSTDTQYF. CDR3 nucleotides: TGTGCCAGCAGCCTTCCGGGGGGGCGGGATAGCACAGATACGCAGTATTTT.

The rearrangement joins TRBV20-1 to TRBJ1-1, with D perhaps TRBD1 (5 bases). The CDR3 has 11 amino acids. V gave up 4 bases and J gave up 5 bases, with 8 bases separating them. CDR1 and CDR2 (germline): DFQATT, SNEGSKA (reference sequence). CDR3: CSAIKGTEAFF. CDR3 nucleotides: TGCAGTGCTATTAAGGGGACTGAAGCTTTCTTT.

Regarding this clone: The junction shows a germline mismatch at one end, possibly a read error. Here the CDR3 reads CACSRGLTEAFF. In DNA, the CDR3 is TGTGCCTGCAGCAGGGGGCTTACTGAAGCTTTCTTT. The J gene is TRBJ1-1, the V gene TRBV6-5, with TRBD1 matching over 8 bases. This CDR3 comprises 12 residues. Germline V gene sequence: CDR1 MNHEY, CDR2 SVGAGI.

This chain joins TRBV7-6 and TRBJ1-5; the D is unclear. This CDR3 is 12 amino acids long. V gave up 3 bases and J gave up 9 bases, with 9 bases separating them. Germline V lookup: CDR1 SGHVS, CDR2 FNYEAQ. CDR3 in amino acids: CASSFRGGPQHF. The CDR3 DNA follows: TGTGCCAGCAGCTTCCGAGGTGGGCCCCAGCATTTT. Using reference TRBV7-6 and TRBJ1-5 for the parts outside the CDR3, the full variable domain is GAGVSQSPRYKVTKRGQDVALRCDPISGHVSLYWYRQALGQGPEFLTYFNYEAQQDKSGLPNDRFSAERPEGSISTLTIQRTEQRDSAMYRCASSFRGGPQHFGDGTRLSIL.

The CDR3: CASSQRVSGSSPGELFF. The DNA for the CDR3 is TGCGCCAGCAGCCAGCGGGTTAGCGGGAGTTCCCCCGGGGAGCTGTTTTTT. V and J are TRBV4-3 and TRBJ2-2; TRBD2 agrees at 9 bases. The germline gives CDR1 LGHNA, CDR2 YSLEER. Trimming took 3 bases from V and 6 from J; bases not matched to a gene: 11. The CDR3 has 17 amino acids.

The table lists this clone with a count of one. The genes are TRBV5-4 and TRBJ2-3; 7 nucleotides match TRBD2. Trimming took 0 bases from V and 2 from J; bases not matched to a gene: 6. Germline lookup yields CDR1 SGHNT and CDR2 YYREEE (reference sequence). The CDR3 extends over 16 amino acids. This CDR3 is CASSLVASGYTDTQYF. CDR3 bases: TGTGCCAGCAGCTTGGTAGCTAGCGGATACACAGATACGCAGTATTTT. Drawing the rest from reference TRBV5-4 and TRBJ2-3, the complete variable domain is ETGVTQSPTHLIKTRGQQVTLRCSSQSGHNTVSWYQQALGQGPQFIFQYYREEENGRGNFPPRFSGLQFPNYSSELNVNALELDDSALYLCASSLVASGYTDTQYFGPGTRLTVL.

In this sample, this clone turned up a few times. The rearrangement uses TRBV4-1 and TRBJ2-3; D might be TRBD1 or TRBD2, each matching 6 bases. V dropped 4 bases and J dropped 2 bases, with 25 bases sitting between them. This CDR3 has 19 residues. The germline V gene encodes CDR1 MGHRA and CDR2 YSYEKL. This chain's CDR3 is CASSPLSGRDKHVTDTQYF. CDR3 coding DNA: TGCGCCAGCAGCCCTCTCTCGGGGCGGGACAAACATGTCACAGATACGCAGTATTTT.

The chain employs TRBV12-5 and TRBJ1-2, with D maybe TRBD1 (5 bases). V lost 0 bases, J lost 8 bases, and 19 bases lay in between. This CDR3 has 16 amino acids. Germline lookup yields CDR1 LGHNT and CDR2 FRNRAP. The CDR3 sequence is CASGLVGLLTGGGYTF. In DNA form, the CDR3 reads TGTGCTAGTGGTTTGGTAGGTCTCCTAACAGGTGGAGGCTACACCTTC.

The chain joins TRBV4-1 to TRBJ2-2, with D perhaps matching TRBD1 or TRBD2 (7 bases each). V lost 0 bases to trimming and J lost 6 bases, with 17 bases between them. This CDR3 has 17 amino acids. Germline CDR1 is MGHRA and CDR2 is YSYEKL. The CDR3: CASSQDGSTGRAGELFF. CDR3 sequence (DNA): TGCGCCAGCAGCCAAGATGGGTCGACAGGGAGGGCCGGGGAGCTGTTTTTT.

This sequence joins TRBV18 and TRBJ1-3, with D hard to call. The CDR3 is made up of 14 amino acids. Germline assignment: CDR1 KGHSH and CDR2 LQKENI. V dropped 2 bases and J dropped 0 bases, with 5 bases sitting between them. The CDR3 DNA follows: TGTGCCAGCTCACCAGGATCCTCTGGAAACACCATATATTTT. This gives the protein CASSPGSSGNTIYF.

The chain carries TRBV6-5 and TRBJ2-1, with a tentative D call TRBD2 (5 bases). CDR3 length equals 14 residues. Germline CDR1 MNHEY, CDR2 SVGAGI. The germline V and J ends were trimmed by 8 bases and 0 bases, with 11 bases remaining between them. The CDR3: CASGNGVSYNEQFF. The CDR3 DNA follows: TGTGCCAGCGGAAACGGGGTCTCCTACAATGAGCAGTTCTTC.

The chain combines TRBV6-1 with TRBJ1-6; TRBD1 matches at 7 bases. The CDR3 runs 16 residues. Trimming took 4 bases from V and 6 from J; bases not matched to a gene: 9. The germline V gene has CDR1 MNHNS and CDR2 SASEGT. CDR3 DNA: TGTGCCAGCAGTGCGACCTGGGACAGACTTAATTCACCCCTCCACTTT. Its translation: CASSATWDRLNSPLHF.